This TCR beta chain was recovered during a study of blood T cell repertoires in COVID-19. Turning to the study itself: Some COVID-19 samples were acute and others convalescent; all came from the United States, Italy and Spain. Sample material is recorded as cDNA or gDNA derived from T cells, B-cell-depleted T cells, or PBMCs.

In the original analysis: Estimates of nucleated cell counts were drawn from the amplification of reference gene primers. This table comes from immunoSEQ multiplex PCR, and its TCRdb copy is limited to in-frame clones, with some not included. Clonal size and the V and J genes are those of that table, whereas D and trimming came from the DNA. The sample contains about 190,000 clones, roughly 80% of which appear only once. This CDR3 is built from 13 residues. V was cut by 5 bases and J by 4 bases, with 11 bases left in between. What was sequenced was peripheral blood. The source of this sequence is a woman aged 30 to 39 with acute or convalescent COVID-19. This chain joins TRBV12-3 or TRBV12-4 and TRBJ2-5; a weak D match, TRBD2 (5 bases). CDR3 protein: CASSLGLIETQYF. DNA for the CDR3: TGTGCCAGCAGTCTAGGACTGATAGAGACCCAGTACTTC.